The 10 T cell receptor beta chains listed next were all sequenced from one sample in a study of beta chain features in type 1 diabetes. Reverse transcription of all isolated RNA meant that expressed TCRB transcripts were sequenced. Here immunoSEQ multiplex PCR was the method, and the copy in TCRdb shows in-frame clones only, minus some. The sample contains some 40,000 clones, over 45% of which appear only once. Input material: central memory CD4+ T cells from blood. The receptors shown here come from a woman aged 18-29 years in good health.

V is TRBV14 and J is TRBJ1-2; D not resolved. The CDR3 length is 13 residues. Trimming removed 1 base at V and 6 bases at J, with 9 bases between. The germline CDR1 and CDR2 sequences are SGHDN and FVKESK. The CDR3 loop is CASSQGSGNGYTF. Written as DNA, the CDR3 is TGTGCCAGCAGCCAAGGGTCGGGGAATGGCTACACCTTC.

This clone was seen only a few times. The chain joins TRBV5-6 to TRBJ1-1; D perhaps matches TRBD1 (6 bases). CDR1 is SGHDT and CDR2 is YYEEEE in the germline V gene. CDR3 size: 15 residues. V dropped 1 base and J dropped 0 bases, with 10 bases sitting between them. The CDR3 region is CASSLFPGVNTEAFF. DNA for the CDR3: TGTGCCAGCAGCTTGTTCCCAGGGGTGAACACTGAAGCTTTCTTT. The variable domain in full, with the rest retrieved from reference TRBV5-6 and TRBJ1-1, is DAGVTQSPTHLIKTRGQQVTLRCSPKSGHDTVSWYQQALGQGPQFIFQYYEEEERQRGNFPDRFSGHQFPNYSSELNVNALLLGDSALYLCASSLFPGVNTEAFFGQGTRLTVV.

This clone was seen more than once but under ten times. The V gene is TRBV5-1, the J gene TRBJ2-3; D call uncertain. The germline V gene encodes CDR1 SGHRS and CDR2 YFSETQ. The CDR3 length is 16 residues. The V end lost 4 bases, the J end lost 4 bases, and 19 bases lay between the germline ends. As DNA, the CDR3 is TGCGCCAGCAGCACTGGAGTCGGCCGCCAGCCAGATACGCAGTATTTT. Protein product: CASSTGVGRQPDTQYF.

The J gene is TRBJ2-4, the V gene TRBV30; perhaps TRBD1 as D (8 bases). The V gene lost 0 bases and the J gene lost 2 bases, with 14 bases spanning the gap. The CDR3 is 16 amino acids. From germline, CDR1 is GTSNPN and CDR2 SVGIG (reference sequence). The CDR3 DNA reads TGTGCCTGGAGTGTAAACAGGGGGGGGACCAAAAACATTCAGTACTTC. It specifies CAWSVNRGGTKNIQYF.

Here the CDR3 reads CASSLWDRGVVTQYF. The CDR3 DNA reads TGTGCCAGCAGCTTGTGGGACAGGGGTGTTGTCACGCAGTACTTC. This chain links TRBV5-6 with TRBJ2-7, with 10 nucleotides matching TRBD1. CDR1 and CDR2 from the germline V gene are SGHDT and YYEEEE. The CDR3 totals 15 residues. The V gene end was trimmed by 1 base and the J gene end by 9 bases; junction bases not matched to a gene: 10.

The CDR3 coding sequence is TGTGCCAGCAGTGAAGGGACAGGGGGGGAGTACTTC. This translates into CASSEGTGGEYF. This rearrangement joins TRBV2 to TRBJ2-7; the match to TRBD1 covers 10 bases. The V and J ends lost 1 base and 11 bases, in that order; junction bases with no gene match: 2. Per germline, CDR1 SNHLY and CDR2 FYNNEI. This CDR3 spans 12 amino acids.

V gene TRBV5-1 combines with J gene TRBJ2-7; 9 bases line up with TRBD1. This CDR3 region has 14 residues. The junction had 1 base not matched to a gene; V was cut back by 1 base and J by 2 bases. CDR1 is SGHRS, CDR2 YFSETQ, per germline. The CDR3 DNA sequence: TGCGCCAGCAGCTTGCGGACAGGGGCCTACGAGCAGTACTTC. As protein: CASSLRTGAYEQYF.

This chain connects TRBV5-1 to TRBJ1-2, with D possibly being TRBD1 (6 bases). This CDR3 has 15 residues. V was pared by 1 base and J by 1 base, with 11 bases between. Germline lookup yields CDR1 SGHRS and CDR2 YFSETQ. The CDR3 DNA reads TGCGCCAGCAGCTTGACCGGGACAAATAACTATGGCTACACCTTC. It yields the protein CASSLTGTNNYGYTF.

This chain uses TRBV7-2 with TRBJ2-2; 14 bases are a match to TRBD2. Losses at the gene ends were 1 base for V and 8 bases for J; bases not matched to a gene: 3. The CDR3 spans 16 residues. The V gene's germline CDR1 is SGHTA and CDR2 FQGNSA. The CDR3 DNA reads as TGTGCCAGCAGCTTAGGACTAGCGGGAGGGTTTGGGGAGCTGTTTTTT. Translating gives CASSLGLAGGFGELFF.

The chain uses TRBV9 and TRBJ2-4, with 9 positions matching TRBD2. V was pared by 3 bases and J by 7 bases, with 5 bases of the junction left unmatched. Germline V gives CDR1 SGDLS, CDR2 YYNGEE. CDR3 length: 14 amino acids. The CDR3 DNA is TGTGCCAGCAGCGCCGGGACTAGCCTTAACATTCAGTACTTC. It is translated as CASSAGTSLNIQYF.